This TCR beta chain is from a study of T-cell memory formation after mild COVID-19. CDR3 size: 11 residues. CDR1 is ENHRY and CDR2 is SYGVKD in the germline V gene. The ends lost 8 bases at V and 4 bases at J; junction bases unmatched: 0. TCRdb processed the 5' RACE reads anew with MiXCR; each CDR3 protein has one entry. This sample yields around 220,000 distinct CDR3 sequences, of which about a sixth are seen a single time; around 3.8% belongs to the top ten. This clonotype came up a few times. The sequenced sample consisted of PBMCs or a T cell subset sorted from them (not recorded which). This TCR was sampled from a man younger than 35 who had mild COVID-19 (a few samples of this study predate the infection). Cell type and time point are not known. This sequence joins TRBV10-3 and TRBJ2-3, with 7 bases identical to TRBD2. The CDR3 sequence is CAIAGADTQYF. CDR3 nucleotide sequence: TGTGCCATCGCGGGGGCAGATACGCAGTATTTT.